The entry below gives a single T cell receptor (beta chain) sequence along with its context. Its antigen is as yet unknown. Primers for the PCR totalled 60 Vbeta and 13 Jbeta. The method was immunoSEQ multiplex PCR; TCRdb's version includes in-frame clones alone and lacks a portion of them. The sample shows around 65,000 clones, about three quarters of them seen only once. The data stem from a study of cytomegalovirus exposure and HLA in healthy donors. Looking at the study overall: In a previous analysis, 120 million or so unique TCR beta sequences were found from about 179 million T cells.

Per the germline V gene, CDR1 is SEHNR and CDR2 is FQNEAQ (reference sequence). V was trimmed by 5 bases and J by 0 bases, leaving 8 bases between them. The length of the CDR3 is 13 residues. The study's findings and limits: Earlier findings revealed that most TCR beta V segments proved productive either about 90% or about 30% of the time.

The V and J genes are TRBV7-9 and TRBJ2-7; D gene unclear. This TCR was recovered from a woman aged 25 to 39 in good health and CMV-seropositive. Sequenced material: PBMCs. Here the CDR3 DNA reads TGTGCCAGCAGCCCCTCGAGCTCCTACGAGCAGTACTTC. The encoded protein is CASSPSSSYEQYF.